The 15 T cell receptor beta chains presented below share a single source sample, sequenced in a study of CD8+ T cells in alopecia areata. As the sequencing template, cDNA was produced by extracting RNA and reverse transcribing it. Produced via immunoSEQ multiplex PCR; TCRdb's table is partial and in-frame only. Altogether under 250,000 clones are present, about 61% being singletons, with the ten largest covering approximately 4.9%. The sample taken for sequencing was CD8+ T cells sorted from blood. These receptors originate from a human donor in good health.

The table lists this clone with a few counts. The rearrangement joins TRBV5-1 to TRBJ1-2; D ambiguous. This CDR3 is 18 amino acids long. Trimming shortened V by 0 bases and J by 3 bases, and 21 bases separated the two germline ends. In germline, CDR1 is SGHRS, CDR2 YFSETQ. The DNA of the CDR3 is TGCGCCAGCAGCTTGGATTCGTCGGGTGCCGGGCAGGACTATGGCTACACCTTC. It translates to CASSLDSSGAGQDYGYTF.

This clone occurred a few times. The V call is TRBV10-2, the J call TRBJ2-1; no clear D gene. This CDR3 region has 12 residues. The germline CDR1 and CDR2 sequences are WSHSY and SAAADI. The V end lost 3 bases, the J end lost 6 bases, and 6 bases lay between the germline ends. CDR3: CASSEPGNEQFF. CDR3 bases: TGCGCCAGCAGTGAACCTGGCAATGAGCAGTTCTTC.

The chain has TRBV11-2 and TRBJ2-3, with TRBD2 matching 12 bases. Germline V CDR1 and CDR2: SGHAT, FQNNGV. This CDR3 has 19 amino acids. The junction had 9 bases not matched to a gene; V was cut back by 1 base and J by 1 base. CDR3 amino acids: CASSLGLAGGPERTDTQYF. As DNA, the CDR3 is TGTGCCAGCAGCTTAGGGCTAGCGGGGGGGCCTGAACGCACAGATACGCAGTATTTT.

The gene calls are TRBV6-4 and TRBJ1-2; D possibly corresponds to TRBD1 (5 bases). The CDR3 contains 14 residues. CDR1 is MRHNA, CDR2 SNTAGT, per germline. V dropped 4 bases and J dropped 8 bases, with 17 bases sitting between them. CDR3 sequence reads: CASSAEGTADGYTF. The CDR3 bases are TGTGCCAGCAGTGCCGAGGGGACGGCGGACGGCTACACCTTC.

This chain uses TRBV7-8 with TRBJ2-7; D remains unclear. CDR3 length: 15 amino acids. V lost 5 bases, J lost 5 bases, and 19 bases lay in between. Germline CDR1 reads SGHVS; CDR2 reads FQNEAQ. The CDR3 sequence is CASSHGPEVAHEQYF. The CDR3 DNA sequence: TGTGCCAGCAGCCACGGGCCCGAAGTGGCCCACGAGCAGTACTTC.

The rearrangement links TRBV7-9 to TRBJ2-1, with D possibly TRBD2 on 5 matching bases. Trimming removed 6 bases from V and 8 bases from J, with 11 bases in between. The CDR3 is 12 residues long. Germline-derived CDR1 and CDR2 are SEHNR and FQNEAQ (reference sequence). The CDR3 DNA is TGTGCCAGCAGTTATCCCGGGGATGAGCAGTTCTTC. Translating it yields CASSYPGDEQFF.

In nucleotides, the CDR3 is TGCGCCAGCAGCTCGGGACAGGGGGCTCAGTCTGGGGCCAACGTCCTGACTTTC. Residues: CASSSGQGAQSGANVLTF. The chain recombines TRBV5-1 with TRBJ2-6, with TRBD1 identical over 12 bases. There are 18 residues in the CDR3. Germline CDR1 and CDR2: SGHRS and YFSETQ. Trimming cost V 3 bases and J 1 base; bases outside gene matches: 5.

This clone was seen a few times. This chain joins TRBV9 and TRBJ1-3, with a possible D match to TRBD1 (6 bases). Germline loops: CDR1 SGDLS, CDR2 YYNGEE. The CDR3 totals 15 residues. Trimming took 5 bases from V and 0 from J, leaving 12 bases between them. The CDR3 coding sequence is TGTGCCAGCAGTGGAGGGGGTAGCTCTGGAAACACCATATATTTT. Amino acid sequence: CASSGGGSSGNTIYF.

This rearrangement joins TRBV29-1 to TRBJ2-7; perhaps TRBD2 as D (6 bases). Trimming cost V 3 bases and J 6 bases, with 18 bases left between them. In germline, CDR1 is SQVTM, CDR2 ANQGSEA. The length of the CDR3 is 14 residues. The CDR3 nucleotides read TGCAGCGTTGACGTTACCGGTAGGGAGGTCGAGCAGTACTTC. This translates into CSVDVTGREVEQYF.

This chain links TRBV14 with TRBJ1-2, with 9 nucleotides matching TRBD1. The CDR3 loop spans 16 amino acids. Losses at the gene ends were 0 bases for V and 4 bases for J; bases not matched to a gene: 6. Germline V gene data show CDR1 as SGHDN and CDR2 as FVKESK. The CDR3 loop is CASSQDLRTGAYGYTF. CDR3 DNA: TGTGCCAGCAGCCAAGATCTACGGACAGGGGCCTATGGCTACACCTTC.

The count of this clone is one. The CDR3 is CASSLGTGRGYTF. The CDR3 DNA follows: TGTGCCAGCAGCCTCGGGACAGGGCGAGGCTACACCTTC. The V gene is TRBV4-2, the J gene TRBJ1-2, with 9 bases fitting TRBD1. The germline V gene encodes CDR1 LGHNA and CDR2 YNFKEQ. With V trimmed by 4 bases and J by 8 bases, 5 bases remained unmatched. The CDR3 spans 13 residues.

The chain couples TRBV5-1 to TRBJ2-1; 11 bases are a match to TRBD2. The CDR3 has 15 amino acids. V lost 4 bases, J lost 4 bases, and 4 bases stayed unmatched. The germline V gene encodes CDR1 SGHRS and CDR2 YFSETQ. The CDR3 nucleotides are TGCGCCAGCAGCATCCTAGCGGGGGGTTACAATGAGCAGTTCTTC. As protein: CASSILAGGYNEQFF.

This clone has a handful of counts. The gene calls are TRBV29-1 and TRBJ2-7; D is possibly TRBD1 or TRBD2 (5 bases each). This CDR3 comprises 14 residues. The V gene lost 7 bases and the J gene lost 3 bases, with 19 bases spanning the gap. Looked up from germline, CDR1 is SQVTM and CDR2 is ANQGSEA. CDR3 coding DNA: TGCAGCGCCTCCCGGGACCCAGGAAACTACGAGCAGTACTTC. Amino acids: CSASRDPGNYEQYF.

The CDR3: CASSLATGNYGYTF. CDR3 bases: TGTGCCAGCAGCTTAGCGACAGGGAACTATGGCTACACCTTC. The chain is built from TRBV7-2 and TRBJ1-2; 7 bases line up with TRBD1. From germline, CDR1 is SGHTA and CDR2 FQGNSA. The CDR3 is 14 residues long. The trim removed 0 bases at V and 2 bases at J, leaving 0 bases unmatched. The full variable domain, rest sourced from reference TRBV7-2 and TRBJ1-2, is GAGVSQSPSNKVTEKGKDVELRCDPISGHTALYWYRQSLGQGLEFLIYFQGNSAPDKSGLPSDRFSAERTGGSVSTLTIQRTQQEDSAVYLCASSLATGNYGYTFGSGTRLTVV.

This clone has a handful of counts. DNA for the CDR3: TGCGCCAGCAGCCAGAGCGGGGGGCCTAGCACAGATACGCAGTATTTT. It is translated as CASSQSGGPSTDTQYF. J is TRBJ2-3 and V is TRBV4-1; 9 nucleotides agree with TRBD2. CDR1 is MGHRA and CDR2 is YSYEKL in the germline V gene. V lost 3 bases and J lost 0; bases outside the gene matches: 4. The CDR3 length is 16 residues.